The 14 T cell receptor beta chains reported below all come from one sample, sequenced in a study of cytomegalovirus exposure and HLA in healthy donors. 60 Vbeta and 13 Jbeta primers were used in PCR. Sequencing was performed with immunoSEQ multiplex PCR; in TCRdb, only in-frame clones are kept and a portion is missing. The sample holds 95,000 to 100,000 clones, approximately 77% seen once. The sample taken for sequencing was PBMCs. The source is a female donor in good health and CMV-seronegative.

V and J are TRBV4-3 and TRBJ1-4; TRBD1 agrees at 8 bases. CDR1 LGHNA and CDR2 YSLEER come from the germline V gene. The CDR3 extends over 16 amino acids. Trimming cost V 4 bases and J 8 bases; bases outside gene matches: 12. The CDR3 is CASSRAKTGGSEKLFF. Written as DNA, the CDR3 is TGCGCCAGCAGCCGGGCAAAAACAGGGGGATCGGAAAAACTGTTTTTT.

The chain employs TRBV5-1 and TRBJ1-1; TRBD1 matches at 8 bases. The CDR3 spans 16 residues. Germline V gene data show CDR1 as SGHRS and CDR2 as YFSETQ. The junction had 9 bases not matched to a gene; V was cut back by 3 bases and J by 2 bases. CDR3 protein: CASSWTGSFTNTEAFF. CDR3 in DNA: TGCGCCAGCAGCTGGACAGGGAGTTTCACAAACACTGAAGCTTTCTTT.

The chain recombines TRBV4-1 with TRBJ2-7, with 7 bases lining up with TRBD2. Trimming took 0 bases from V and 2 from J; bases not matched to a gene: 4. The germline V gene encodes CDR1 MGHRA and CDR2 YSYEKL. This CDR3 region has 15 residues. CDR3 loop: CASSQDQGGTYEQYF. The CDR3 DNA follows: TGCGCCAGCAGCCAAGATCAGGGAGGGACCTACGAGCAGTACTTC.

The V and J genes are TRBV27 and TRBJ2-7; 9 bases are shared with TRBD1. The germline V gene has CDR1 MNHEY and CDR2 SMNVEV (reference sequence). This CDR3 has 16 residues. The J segment lost 2 bases and the V segment lost 3 bases, leaving 8 bases of the junction unmatched. The CDR3: CASSFRTGGYTYEQYF. CDR3 in DNA: TGTGCCAGCAGTTTTAGAACAGGGGGCTATACCTACGAGCAGTACTTC.

J is TRBJ2-7 and V is TRBV7-2; D gene uncertain. V shed 4 bases and J shed 0 bases, with 4 bases lying between them. Germline assignment: CDR1 SGHTA and CDR2 FQGNSA. The CDR3 extends over 12 amino acids. CDR3 amino acids: CASSSNSYEQYF. CDR3 DNA: TGTGCCAGCAGCTCTAACTCCTACGAGCAGTACTTC.

V usage is TRBV18 and J usage is TRBJ2-3; D is perhaps TRBD1 (5 bases). Germline CDR1 and CDR2: KGHSH and LQKENI. The CDR3 is 15 residues long. The ends were cut back, 0 bases at V and 7 bases at J, with 14 bases in the middle. CDR3 nucleotide sequence: TGTGCCAGCTCACCACCGGTGCAGGGTTGGTATACGCAGTATTTT. Amino acids: CASSPPVQGWYTQYF.

In DNA, the CDR3 is TGTGCCAGCAGCCCGACACAGGGGAAGAATGAGCAGTTCTTC. Its translation: CASSPTQGKNEQFF. J is TRBJ2-1 and V is TRBV6-6; 7 nucleotides match TRBD1. The trim removed 6 bases at V and 7 bases at J, leaving 9 bases unmatched. This CDR3 is built from 14 residues. Looked up from germline, CDR1 is MNHNY and CDR2 is SVGAGI (reference sequence).

The chain couples TRBV11-3 to TRBJ2-7, with D possibly matching TRBD2 (6 bases). Germline V gene sequence: CDR1 SGHNT, CDR2 YENEEA. Trimming stripped 5 bases from V and 7 bases from J, with 15 bases between. The CDR3 extends over 13 amino acids. The CDR3 protein is CASSLTSPGEQYF. The CDR3 nucleotides are TGTGCCAGCAGCCTGACTAGTCCGGGGGAGCAGTACTTC.

This clone came up a few times. The CDR3 loop is CASSITGAPGKLFF. DNA for the CDR3: TGTGCCAGTAGTATTACTGGGGCGCCCGGAAAACTGTTTTTT. This chain uses TRBV19 with TRBJ1-4; possible D gene TRBD1, 5 bases. Per the germline V gene, CDR1 is LNHDA and CDR2 is SQIVND (reference sequence). The CDR3 sequence is 14 residues long. V lost 3 bases and J 10 bases, leaving 15 bases between the germline ends. Full variable domain (rest looked up from reference TRBV19 and TRBJ1-4): DGGITQSPKYLFRKEGQNVTLSCEQNLNHDAMYWYRQDPGQGLRLIYYSQIVNDFQKGDIAEGYSVSREKKESFPLTVTSAQKNPTAFYLCASSITGAPGKLFFGSGTQLSVL.

This rearrangement joins TRBV5-6 to TRBJ2-3, with 9 bases matching TRBD1. V was clipped by 4 bases and J by 3 bases; unmatched bases: 3. CDR1 is SGHDT and CDR2 is YYEEEE in the germline V gene. The CDR3 covers 14 residues. CDR3 bases: TGTGCCAGCAGCACTGGGACAGGGACAGATACGCAGTATTTT. Its protein is CASSTGTGTDTQYF.

This clone was counted once. This chain links TRBV6-1 with TRBJ2-3; 9 bases are shared with TRBD2. The germline CDR1 and CDR2 sequences are MNHNS and SASEGT. V was clipped by 1 base and J by 5 bases; unmatched bases: 7. This CDR3 region has 16 residues. CDR3 protein: CASSEGVAGGRDTQYF. The CDR3 bases are TGTGCCAGCAGTGAAGGAGTCGCGGGGGGGAGAGATACGCAGTATTTT.

In nucleotides, the CDR3 is TGCGCCAGCAGCCAGCAGGGGTTCGGCTACGAGCAGTACTTC. It translates to CASSQQGFGYEQYF. J is TRBJ2-7 and V is TRBV4-3, with a weak D call TRBD1 (6 bases). The V gene's germline CDR1 is LGHNA and CDR2 YSLEER. V gave up 3 bases and J gave up 3 bases, with 12 bases separating them. This CDR3 has 14 residues.

The table lists this clone with a few counts. This chain connects TRBV29-1 to TRBJ1-1, with 7 positions matching TRBD1. CDR3 length: 15 amino acids. Germline CDR1 reads SQVTM; CDR2 reads ANQGSEA. The V and J ends lost 4 bases and 0 bases, in that order; junction bases with no gene match: 8. The CDR3 here is CSVAGVQGLNTEAFF. The CDR3 nucleotides read TGCAGCGTTGCCGGGGTACAGGGGTTGAACACTGAAGCTTTCTTT.

This clone was found a few times. The chain uses TRBV10-3 and TRBJ2-1, with D possibly TRBD2 on 5 matching bases. The CDR3 is 13 amino acids. Trimming pared 2 bases from V and 9 bases from J, leaving 11 bases between. CDR1 ENHRY and CDR2 SYGVKD come from the germline V gene. The CDR3 here is CAISELPSGEQFF. CDR3 sequence (DNA): TGTGCCATCAGTGAGCTGCCCAGCGGTGAGCAGTTCTTC.